What follows are 24 T cell receptor beta chains derived from one specimen sequenced in a study of beta chain features in type 1 diabetes. Reverse transcribing all isolated RNA meant expressed TCRB transcripts were sequenced. Sequencing was performed with immunoSEQ multiplex PCR; in TCRdb, only in-frame clones are kept and a portion is missing. The sample shows 400,000 to 550,000 clones, roughly 11% of them seen only once. The sequencing input was naive CD4+ T cells from blood. The origin of the receptors is a woman aged 18-29 years in good health.

This chain uses TRBV6-6 with TRBJ2-7; a weak D match, TRBD2 (6 bases). Germline CDR1 is MNHNY and CDR2 is SVGAGI (reference sequence). The CDR3 totals 15 residues. V was shortened by 1 base and J by 4 bases, with 14 bases between the two germline ends. DNA of the CDR3: TGTGCCAGCAGTTACTGGGCGGGACTCGTATACGAGCAGTACTTC. Translated, it gives CASSYWAGLVYEQYF.

This clone turned up a few times. This sequence joins TRBV28 and TRBJ2-7, with 11 bases lining up with TRBD1. CDR1 MDHEN and CDR2 SYDVKM come from the germline V gene. The V segment lost 2 bases and the J segment 6 bases; nucleotides outside the gene matches: 6. This CDR3 is built from 15 residues. CDR3 sequence: CASSLLLGQGAEQYV. CDR3 DNA sequence: TGTGCCAGCAGTTTACTCCTCGGACAGGGGGCCGAGCAGTACGTC.

The V and J genes are TRBV4-1 and TRBJ1-5, with a possible D match to TRBD1 (6 bases). The CDR3 length is 18 residues. The V gene's germline CDR1 is MGHRA and CDR2 YSYEKL. Trimming pared 3 bases from V and 1 base from J, leaving 19 bases between. CDR3 sequence reads: CASSQYHTGHESNQPQHF. In nucleotides, the CDR3 is TGCGCCAGCAGCCAGTACCACACGGGACACGAGAGCAATCAGCCCCAGCATTTT.

This clone appeared a few times. The chain has TRBV7-3 and TRBJ2-5, with TRBD2 matching 7 bases. Losses at the gene ends were 2 bases for V and 0 bases for J; bases not matched to a gene: 3. CDR3 size: 15 residues. CDR1 is SGHTA and CDR2 is FQGTGA in the germline V gene. The CDR3 loop reads CASSLFRGDQETQYF. Here the CDR3 DNA reads TGTGCCAGCAGCTTATTTCGGGGGGACCAAGAGACCCAGTACTTC.

This clone occurred a few times. The chain is built from TRBV7-3 and TRBJ2-3; 12 nucleotides agree with TRBD2. CDR1 and CDR2 (germline): SGHTA, FQGTGA. J gave up 5 bases and V 6 bases, and 3 bases lay outside the gene matches. CDR3 size: 14 residues. In DNA, the CDR3 is TGTGCCAGCAGTGGACTAGCGGGAAGAGATACGCAGTATTTT. Protein sequence: CASSGLAGRDTQYF.

This clone was seen a few times. The rearrangement joins TRBV2 to TRBJ1-5; no definite D call. CDR1 SNHLY and CDR2 FYNNEI come from the germline V gene. Trimming removed 7 bases from V and 4 bases from J, with 14 bases in between. This CDR3 spans 14 amino acids. CDR3 DNA sequence: TGTGCCAGCAACCAGCAAGCCCCGAATCAGCCCCAGCATTTT. Protein product: CASNQQAPNQPQHF.

This clone appeared a few times. The chain carries TRBV4-2 and TRBJ2-5; TRBD2 is a possible D gene (6 bases). This CDR3 is built from 16 residues. CDR1 is LGHNA and CDR2 is YNFKEQ in the germline V gene. V was pared by 1 base and J by 5 bases, with 17 bases between. The CDR3, as DNA: TGTGCCAGCAGCCAAGGGAGGGCTAGCGCGGAGGAGACCCAGTACTTC. It codes for CASSQGRASAEETQYF.

The gene calls are TRBV7-2 and TRBJ2-2, with D possibly being TRBD1 (6 bases). The V and J ends lost 4 bases and 6 bases respectively, with 18 bases between them. The germline CDR1 and CDR2 sequences are SGHTA and FQGNSA. This CDR3 is built from 16 residues. In DNA, the CDR3 is TGTGCCAGCAGCTCGGCCGGGACACTAACCCCCGGGGAGCTGTTTTTT. It yields the protein CASSSAGTLTPGELFF.

This sequence joins TRBV27 and TRBJ2-1; TRBD1 aligns across 11 bases. Germline assignment: CDR1 MNHEY and CDR2 SMNVEV (reference sequence). The CDR3 covers 15 residues. With V trimmed by 6 bases and J by 9 bases, 10 bases remained unmatched. This chain's CDR3 is CASSRGQGALVEQFF. CDR3 bases: TGTGCCAGCAGCCGTGGACAGGGGGCTCTGGTTGAGCAGTTCTTC.

This clone was observed a handful of times. The sample has other DNA sequences that encode this CDR3 too. The rearrangement uses TRBV9 and TRBJ2-1; perhaps TRBD2 as D (6 bases). Deletions cut 2 bases from V and 0 bases from J, with 9 bases between. CDR1 is SGDLS and CDR2 is YYNGEE in the germline V gene. The length of the CDR3 is 15 residues. DNA of the CDR3: TGTGCCAGCAGCGTGGAGGAGGGCTCCTACAATGAGCAGTTCTTC. It specifies CASSVEEGSYNEQFF. Full variable domain (outside the CDR3, taken from reference TRBV9 and TRBJ2-1): DSGVTQTPKHLITATGQRVTLRCSPRSGDLSVYWYQQSLDQGLQFLIQYYNGEERAKGNILERFSAQQFPDLHSELNLSSLELGDSALYFCASSVEEGSYNEQFFGPGTRLTVL.

This clone was picked up many times. The chain couples TRBV29-1 to TRBJ1-2, with 9 bases fitting TRBD1. V shed 4 bases, J shed 8 bases, and the junction held 5 bases outside the gene matches. Germline CDR1 and CDR2: SQVTM and ANQGSEA. The CDR3 length is 12 residues. CDR3 nucleotide sequence: TGCAGCGTTGCCAGGACAGGGGAGGGCTACACCTTC. Amino acid sequence: CSVARTGEGYTF.

This clone was picked up a small number of times. This chain uses TRBV5-8 with TRBJ2-7; D is perhaps TRBD1 (5 bases). Germline CDR1 and CDR2: SGHTS and YDEGEE. This CDR3 spans 16 amino acids. V shed 0 bases and J shed 0 bases, with 13 bases lying between them. This CDR3 reads CASSLAGGASSYEQYV. The DNA of the CDR3 is TGTGCCAGCAGCTTGGCCGGTGGGGCGAGCTCCTACGAGCAGTACGTC.

About this clone itself: Additional DNA sequences in this sample encode the identical CDR3. The chain links TRBV7-2 to TRBJ2-5; D unresolved. Germline CDR1 is SGHTA and CDR2 is FQGNSA. The CDR3 totals 12 residues. Trimming stripped 3 bases from V and 5 bases from J, with 7 bases between. CDR3 DNA: TGTGCCAGCAGCTTTTACCGGGAGACCCAGTACTTC. It encodes CASSFYRETQYF.

This clone was detected only a few times. J is TRBJ2-5 and V is TRBV7-2; either TRBD1 or TRBD2 may fit D (5 bases each). This CDR3 contains 14 residues. V was shortened by 4 bases and J by 4 bases, with 13 bases between the two germline ends. Looked up from germline, CDR1 is SGHTA and CDR2 is FQGNSA. DNA for the CDR3: TGTGCCAGCAGCTCGGGACCAGCCGGAGAGACCCAGTACTTC. Translation gives CASSSGPAGETQYF.

This clone was picked up many times. CDR3 sequence reads: CASSGVVETQYF. The CDR3 region has the DNA TGTGCCAGCAGTGGGGTTGTGGAGACCCAGTACTTC. V gene TRBV25-1 combines with J gene TRBJ2-5; D not resolved. The ends were cut back, 4 bases at V and 5 bases at J, with 8 bases in the middle. The CDR3 loop spans 12 amino acids. CDR1 MGHDK and CDR2 SYGVNS come from the germline V gene. The variable domain in full, with the rest retrieved from reference TRBV25-1 and TRBJ2-5, is EADIYQTPRYLVIGTGKKITLECSQTMGHDKMYWYQQDPGMELHLIHYSYGVNSTEKGDLSSESTVSRIRTEHFPLTLESARPSHTSQYLCASSGVVETQYFGPGTRLLVL.

V gene TRBV5-6 combines with J gene TRBJ2-1; D call uncertain. V gave up 6 bases and J gave up 4 bases, with 20 bases separating them. Germline V gene lookup returns CDR1 SGHDT and CDR2 YYEEEE. The CDR3 is 16 amino acids. The CDR3 region has the DNA TGTGCCAGCACCAGAAGGCGAGGAGTGTTTTACAATGAGCAGTTCTTC. Amino acid sequence: CASTRRRGVFYNEQFF.

V and J are TRBV7-9 and TRBJ2-7, with 9 positions matching TRBD2. CDR3 length: 14 residues. V lost 2 bases to trimming and J lost 3 bases; unmatched junction nucleotides: 2. Germline lookup yields CDR1 SEHNR and CDR2 FQNEAQ (reference sequence). CDR3: CASSLLAGVYEQYF. The DNA of the CDR3 is TGTGCCAGCAGCTTATTAGCGGGAGTCTACGAGCAGTACTTC.

This clone was observed a handful of times. The rearrangement joins TRBV6-5 to TRBJ2-6; D call uncertain. This CDR3 spans 16 amino acids. Germline assignment: CDR1 MNHEY and CDR2 SVGAGI. V was cut by 0 bases and J by 0 bases, with 6 bases left in between. CDR3 coding DNA: TGTGCCAGCAGTTACTCCATGTTCTCTGGGGCCAACGTCCTGACTTTC. Translating gives CASSYSMFSGANVLTF.

The table lists this clone with a few counts. This chain joins TRBV9 and TRBJ2-1, with TRBD1 as a possible D gene (6 bases). V lost 3 bases and J lost 6, with 13 bases in between. Germline CDR1 and CDR2: SGDLS and YYNGEE. This CDR3 region has 14 residues. The DNA of the CDR3 is TGTGCCAGCAGCGCCGGACAGTTACGCAATGAGCAGTTCTTC. It encodes CASSAGQLRNEQFF. Combining the CDR3 with reference TRBV9 and TRBJ2-1 gives the whole variable domain DSGVTQTPKHLITATGQRVTLRCSPRSGDLSVYWYQQSLDQGLQFLIQYYNGEERAKGNILERFSAQQFPDLHSELNLSSLELGDSALYFCASSAGQLRNEQFFGPGTRLTVL.

This clone was recorded a few times. V usage is TRBV5-1 and J usage is TRBJ2-1; TRBD1 matches at 7 bases. Germline V gene data show CDR1 as SGHRS and CDR2 as YFSETQ. V gave up 7 bases and J gave up 5 bases; unmatched junction bases: 9. The CDR3 runs to 14 residues. CDR3 protein: CASRRQGEDNEQFF. CDR3 nucleotide sequence: TGCGCCAGCCGGAGACAGGGTGAGGACAATGAGCAGTTCTTC.

The V and J genes are TRBV28 and TRBJ2-3; TRBD2 might be the D (5 bases). V lost 3 bases, J lost 2 bases, and 30 bases lay in between. This CDR3 has 21 amino acids. Germline-derived CDR1 and CDR2 are MDHEN and SYDVKM. This CDR3 is CASSFAYGLSDFDPNTDTQYF. The CDR3 coding sequence is TGTGCCAGCAGTTTTGCGTACGGACTTTCCGATTTTGACCCTAACACAGATACGCAGTATTTT.

This clone was found many times. The chain carries TRBV4-3 and TRBJ2-1, with D possibly being TRBD2 (6 bases). Trimming pared 0 bases from V and 14 bases from J, leaving 14 bases between. The CDR3 length is 13 residues. CDR1 is LGHNA and CDR2 is YSLEER in the germline V gene. The CDR3 bases are TGCGCCAGCAGCCAAGATCGCCAGGGACTGGAGTTCTTC. It translates to CASSQDRQGLEFF.

The chain employs TRBV15 and TRBJ2-7, with D maybe TRBD2 (5 bases). Between the trimmed V and J ends, which lost 3 bases and 3 bases, there was a span of 21 bases. The CDR3 has 17 residues. CDR1 and CDR2 from the germline V gene are LNHNV and YYDKDF (reference sequence). In nucleotides, the CDR3 is TGTGCCACCAGCAGTGCCCATGTTGGACTCTCCGACTACGAGCAGTACTTC. Translation gives CATSSAHVGLSDYEQYF. The full variable domain, rest sourced from reference TRBV15 and TRBJ2-7, is DAMVIQNPRYQVTQFGKPVTLSCSQTLNHNVMYWYQQKSSQAPKLLFHYYDKDFNNEADTPDNFQSRRPNTSFCFLDIRSPGLGDTAMYLCATSSAHVGLSDYEQYFGPGTRLTVT.

For this clone: A junction end diverges from the germline sequence, so it may reflect a read error. The chain employs TRBV7-7 and TRBJ2-7, with D unclear. Germline V gene lookup returns CDR1 SSHAT and CDR2 FNYEAQ (reference sequence). The CDR3 is 11 amino acids. The CDR3 loop is CASSAAYEQYF. DNA of the CDR3: TGTGCTAGCAGCGCGGCCTACGAGCAGTACTTC.